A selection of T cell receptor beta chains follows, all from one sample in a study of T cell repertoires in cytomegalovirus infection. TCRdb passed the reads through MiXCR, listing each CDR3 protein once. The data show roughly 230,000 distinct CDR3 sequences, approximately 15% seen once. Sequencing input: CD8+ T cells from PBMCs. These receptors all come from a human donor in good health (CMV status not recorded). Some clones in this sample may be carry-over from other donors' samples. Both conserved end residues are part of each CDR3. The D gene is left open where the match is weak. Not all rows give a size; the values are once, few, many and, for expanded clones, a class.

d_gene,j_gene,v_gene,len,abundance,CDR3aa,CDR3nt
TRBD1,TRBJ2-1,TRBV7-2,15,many,CASSYGQGVYNEQFF,TGTGCCAGCAGCTACGGACAGGGCGTCTACAATGAGCAGTTCTTC
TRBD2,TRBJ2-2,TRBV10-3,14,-,CAMRSGGATGELFF,TGTGCCATGCGTAGCGGGGGGGCCACCGGGGAGCTGTTTTTT
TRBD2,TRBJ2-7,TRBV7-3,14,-,CASSFSGGSYEQYF,TGTGCCAGCAGCTTTAGCGGGGGTTCCTACGAGCAGTACTTC
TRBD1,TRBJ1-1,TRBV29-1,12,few,CSVKGADTEAFF,TGCAGCGTAAAGGGGGCCGACACTGAAGCTTTCTTT
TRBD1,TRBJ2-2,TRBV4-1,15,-,CASRRGQGSTGELFF,TGCGCCAGCAGGCGGGGACAGGGGTCTACCGGGGAGCTGTTTTTT
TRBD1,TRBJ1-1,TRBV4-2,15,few,CASSQDRTGNTEAFF,TGTGCCAGCAGCCAAGATCGGACAGGGAACACTGAAGCTTTCTTT
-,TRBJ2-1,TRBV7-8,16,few,CASSSPGGTLYNEQFF,TGTGCCAGCAGCTCCCCCGGAGGGACTCTATACAATGAGCAGTTCTTC
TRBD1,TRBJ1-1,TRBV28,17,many,CASRTPGTGAKNTEAFF,TGTGCCAGCAGGACGCCCGGGACAGGGGCGAAGAACACTGAAGCTTTCTTT
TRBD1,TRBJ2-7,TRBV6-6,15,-,CASTPSTGTTYEQYF,TGTGCCAGCACGCCATCGACAGGGACGACCTACGAGCAGTACTTC
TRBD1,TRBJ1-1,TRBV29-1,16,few,CSVEELGTGMNTEAFF,TGCAGCGTTGAAGAGCTTGGGACAGGAATGAACACTGAAGCTTTCTTT
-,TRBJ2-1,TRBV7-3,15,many,CASSLVRRQNNEQFF,TGTGCCAGCAGCTTAGTAAGGCGGCAGAACAATGAGCAGTTCTTC
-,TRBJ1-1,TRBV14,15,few,CASSQEGPPLTEAFF,TGTGCCAGCAGCCAAGAGGGCCCCCCTCTGACTGAAGCTTTCTTT
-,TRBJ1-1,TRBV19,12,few,CASTAGVTEAFF,TGTGCCAGTACCGCAGGGGTTACTGAAGCTTTCTTT
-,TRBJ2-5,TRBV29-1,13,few,CSVEDLKGETQYF,TGCAGCGTTGAAGATCTGAAGGGCGAGACCCAGTACTTC
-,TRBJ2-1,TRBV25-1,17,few,CASSEFFQASSYNEQFF,TGTGCCAGCAGTGAATTTTTCCAGGCTAGCTCCTACAATGAGCAGTTCTTC
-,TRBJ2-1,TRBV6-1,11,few,CASRGLGEQFF,TGTGCCAGCAGGGGCCTAGGAGAGCAGTTCTTC
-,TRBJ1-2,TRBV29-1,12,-,CSVEVEIPGYTF,TGCAGCGTTGAAGTAGAAATCCCCGGCTACACCTTC
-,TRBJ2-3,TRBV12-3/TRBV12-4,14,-,CASSFGTRGDTQYF,TGTGCCAGCAGTTTCGGGACGCGGGGCGATACGCAGTATTTT
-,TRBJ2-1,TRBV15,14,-,CATSRDNPYNEQFF,TGTGCCACCAGCAGAGATAATCCTTATAATGAGCAGTTCTTC
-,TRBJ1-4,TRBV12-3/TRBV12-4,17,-,CASSFWKGSGTNEKLFF,TGTGCCAGCAGTTTTTGGAAGGGGTCAGGTACTAATGAAAAACTGTTTTTT
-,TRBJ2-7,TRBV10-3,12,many,CAIGDGSYEQYF,TGTGCCATCGGGGACGGCTCCTACGAGCAGTACTTC
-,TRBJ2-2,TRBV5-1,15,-,CASSLSAAEAGELFF,TGCGCCAGCAGCTTGTCGGCAGCGGAAGCAGGGGAGCTGTTTTTT
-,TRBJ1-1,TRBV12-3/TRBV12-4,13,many,CASSHSSTAEAFF,TGTGCCAGCAGCCACAGCTCAACGGCAGAAGCTTTCTTT
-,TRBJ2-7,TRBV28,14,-,CASGGGTDGYEQYF,TGTGCCAGCGGGGGGGGGACAGATGGCTACGAGCAGTACTTC